This TCR beta chain was profiled in a study of blood T cell repertoires in COVID-19. Trimming at V came to 1 base and at J to 5 bases, leaving 9 bases not matched to a gene. The germline gives CDR1 LGHNA, CDR2 YSLEER. The CDR3 sequence is 16 residues long. In the original workflow: Amplifying reference gene primers gave estimates of nucleated cell counts. Using immunoSEQ multiplex PCR, the repertoire was profiled, and TCRdb retains in-frame clones only, with some absent. Clonal size and the V and J genes are those of that table, whereas D and trimming came from the DNA. The table lists 150,000 to 200,000 clones, 75% to 90% of them singletons.

Sequenced material: peripheral blood. The J gene is TRBJ2-5, the V gene TRBV4-3; the match to TRBD2 covers 8 bases. This receptor was obtained from a woman in her seventies with COVID-19, enrolled during active disease. CDR3 region: CASSQGGGYAPETQYF. As DNA, the CDR3 is TGCGCCAGCAGCCAAGGCGGGGGGTATGCTCCGGAGACCCAGTACTTC.